Here is one T cell receptor beta chain with its context. Its antigen remains unidentified. Compared with germline, one end of the junction differs, possibly owing to a read error. The repertoire was sequenced with immunoSEQ multiplex PCR; TCRdb's copy has only in-frame clones and lacks some. The sample includes around 44,000 clones, more than 70% of them seen just once. CDR1 is MNHEY and CDR2 is SVGAGI in the germline V gene. The CDR3 consists of 13 residues. The sample is drawn from a study of OX40 agonist ivuxolimab in advanced cancers. Study-wide context: Patients were infused with ivuxolimab every 2 weeks at 0.01 to 10 mg/kg. Patients in dose escalation had liver, melanoma, kidney or head and neck cancers. Study results and limitations: Average numbers of expanded clones were greater in CD8+ T cells than in CD4+.

This sequence originates from an adult with an advanced solid tumor such as melanoma, head and neck, liver or kidney cancer. This sequence joins TRBV6-5 and TRBJ1-2; TRBD1 might be the D (6 bases). Specimen: CD4+ or CD8+ T cells sorted from blood, collected in a trial of the OX40 agonist ivuxolimab. The CDR3 loop reads CASSYSRGNGYTF. CDR3 nucleotides: TGTGCCAGCAGCTACTCGAGGGGGAATGGCTACACCTTC.